A selection of T cell receptor beta chains follows, all from one sample in a study of STAT5B mutations in CD4+ large granular lymphocyte leukemia. Using immunoSEQ multiplex PCR, the repertoire was profiled, and TCRdb retains in-frame clones only, with some absent. The table shows some 27,000 clones, with 70% to 75% occurring only once. The material sequenced was CD4+ T cells from blood buffy coats. Receptor source: a human donor in good health. Each CDR3 is given with its conserved first and last residue. D genes are given only for firm matches. The listing skips clone size in some rows; elsewhere it reads once, few, many or a size class.

V gene	clone size	J gene	D gene	CDR3 protein	CDR3 DNA
TRBV29-1	.	TRBJ2-7	TRBD1	CSGGTGAAEQYF	TGCAGCGGTGGGACAGGGGCGGCCGAGCAGTACTTC
TRBV30	.	TRBJ2-7	.	CAWSSRSAYEQYF	TGTGCCTGGAGTTCCCGATCTGCCTACGAGCAGTACTTC
TRBV28	.	TRBJ2-2	.	CASRAGGLTGELFF	TGTGCCAGCAGAGCAGGAGGGCTCACCGGGGAGCTGTTTTTT
TRBV4-2	few	TRBJ1-2	.	CASSQDTGDYYGYTF	TGTGCCAGCAGCCAAGATACGGGCGACTACTATGGCTACACCTTC
TRBV5-4	.	TRBJ2-2	TRBD1	CASSNADRGQGATGELFF	TGTGCCAGCAGCAACGCTGACAGGGGGCAAGGAGCTACCGGGGAGCTGTTTTTT
TRBV5-1	once	TRBJ2-5	TRBD2	CASSLQRGPQETQYF	TGCGCCAGCAGCTTGCAGCGGGGACCTCAAGAGACCCAGTACTTC
TRBV28	.	TRBJ2-3	.	CASSGRRFTDTQYF	TGTGCCAGCAGTGGCCGACGATTCACAGATACGCAGTATTTT
TRBV9	.	TRBJ1-2	.	CASSVGQGFNYGYTF	TGTGCCAGCAGCGTAGGGCAGGGTTTTAACTATGGCTACACCTTC
TRBV27	.	TRBJ2-1	TRBD1	CASSLSRGQGRGVSSYNEQFF	TGTGCCAGCAGTTTATCGAGGGGACAGGGTCGCGGGGTTAGCTCCTACAATGAGCAGTTCTTC
TRBV12-2	few	TRBJ2-1	.	CASRFAPFERDNEQFF	TGTGCAAGTCGCTTCGCTCCATTCGAACGGGACAATGAGCAGTTCTTC
TRBV5-5	.	TRBJ1-5	.	CASSFLGETRPQHF	TGTGCCAGCAGCTTCCTCGGGGAAACCCGGCCCCAGCATTTT
TRBV6-5	.	TRBJ1-6	.	CASSAQGGSGAPLHF	TGTGCCAGCAGTGCGCAGGGTGGGTCTGGGGCACCCCTCCACTTT
TRBV7-8	.	TRBJ2-3	TRBD2	CASSLRGTSGADTQYF	TGTGCCAGCAGCTTAAGGGGGACTAGCGGTGCAGATACGCAGTATTTT
TRBV2	.	TRBJ1-5	.	CASVSGARRNQPQHF	TGTGCCAGCGTCAGCGGGGCCCGCCGCAATCAGCCCCAGCATTTT
TRBV25-1	.	TRBJ1-4	TRBD1	CASSDQQGPNEKLFF	TGTGCCAGCAGTGACCAACAGGGGCCTAATGAAAAACTGTTTTTT
TRBV18	.	TRBJ1-1	.	CASSPPGTSFEAFF	TGTGCCAGCTCACCCCCTGGGACATCCTTCGAAGCTTTCTTT
TRBV28	.	TRBJ1-3	.	CASRSLEAGSGNTIYF	TGTGCCAGCAGATCCCTGGAGGCCGGCTCTGGAAACACCATATATTTT
TRBV30	few	TRBJ1-5	.	CAWSLRQGNQPQHF	TGTGCCTGGAGTCTGAGGCAGGGAAATCAGCCCCAGCATTTT
TRBV9	.	TRBJ2-7	.	CASSAHPQGGYEQYF	TGTGCCAGCAGCGCTCATCCACAGGGGGGGTACGAGCAGTACTTC
TRBV10-1	.	TRBJ1-5	.	CASSGTKRYQPQHF	TGCGCCAGCAGTGGGACAAAGCGATATCAGCCCCAGCATTTT
TRBV2	.	TRBJ2-7	.	CASSDEQGFYEQYF	TGTGCCAGCAGTGATGAACAGGGATTCTACGAGCAGTACTTC
TRBV7-2	.	TRBJ2-3	TRBD2	CASSLVSGSGDTQYF	TGTGCCAGCAGCTTAGTTAGCGGGAGTGGAGATACGCAGTATTTT
TRBV15	few	TRBJ2-2	.	CATSRGGTGELFF	TGTGCCACCAGCAGAGGCGGCACCGGGGAGCTGTTTTTT
TRBV5-4	.	TRBJ1-3	.	CASMSDGNTIYF	TGTGCCAGCATGTCCGATGGAAACACCATATATTTT
TRBV14	.	TRBJ1-2	TRBD1	CASSQEGRQGYGYTF	TGTGCCAGCAGCCAAGAAGGGAGACAGGGCTATGGCTACACCTTC
TRBV5-6	.	TRBJ2-1	TRBD2	CASSGTGGSYNEQFF	TGTGCCAGCAGCGGTACGGGGGGGTCCTACAATGAGCAGTTCTTC
TRBV6-1	.	TRBJ1-2	.	CASSERIVGYGYTF	TGTGCCAGCAGTGAACGGATTGTCGGCTATGGCTACACCTTC
TRBV28	.	TRBJ2-7	TRBD1	CASSSPGGQGKYEQYF	TGTGCCAGCAGCTCCCCCGGGGGACAGGGCAAATACGAGCAGTACTTC
TRBV19	.	TRBJ2-3	.	CASSIDVADTQYF	TGTGCCAGTAGTATAGATGTGGCAGATACGCAGTATTTT
TRBV18	.	TRBJ2-2	TRBD1	CASSPRASYRDRRPMGSTGELFF	TGTGCCAGCTCACCACGAGCTTCGTACCGGGACAGGCGTCCGATGGGGAGCACCGGGGAGCTGTTTTTT
TRBV28	few	TRBJ2-3	TRBD2	CASSPAGRGDTQYF	TGTGCCAGCAGTCCCGCGGGGAGGGGAGATACGCAGTATTTT
TRBV11-2	.	TRBJ2-1	.	CASSFFVGTRYNEQFF	TGTGCCAGCAGCTTTTTTGTGGGGACCAGATACAATGAGCAGTTCTTC
TRBV18	few	TRBJ2-3	.	CASSPLYDTQYF	TGTGCCAGCTCACCACTGTACGATACGCAGTATTTT
TRBV5-4	.	TRBJ2-3	TRBD1	CASSLVGRGSDTQYF	TGTGCCAGCAGCTTGGTGGGCAGGGGGTCAGATACGCAGTATTTT
TRBV27	.	TRBJ2-5	.	CASSLKGAGETQYF	TGTGCCAGCAGTTTGAAGGGGGCGGGGGAGACCCAGTACTTC
TRBV27	.	TRBJ2-1	.	CASRLFRGSYNEQFF	TGTGCCAGCAGACTTTTCAGGGGTTCCTACAATGAGCAGTTCTTC
TRBV9	.	TRBJ2-3	.	CASSVRGIYGTDTQYF	TGTGCCAGCAGCGTCAGGGGTATCTATGGCACAGATACGCAGTATTTT
TRBV5-1	.	TRBJ2-5	TRBD1	CASTPDRVYETQYF	TGCGCCAGCACCCCAGACAGGGTCTATGAGACCCAGTACTTC
TRBV29-1	.	TRBJ2-3	TRBD2	CSVLSSGSKYF	TGCAGCGTTCTATCTAGCGGGAGCAAATATTTT
TRBV7-6	.	TRBJ2-5	.	CASSPVFVGETQYF	TGTGCCAGCAGCCCCGTATTTGTAGGAGAGACCCAGTACTTC
TRBV6-6	.	TRBJ1-3	TRBD1	CASSYWDSGNTIYF	TGTGCCAGCAGTTACTGGGACAGTGGAAACACCATATATTTT
TRBV30	.	TRBJ2-2	TRBD2	CAWSQPGLAGGNTGELFF	TGTGCCTGGAGTCAGCCGGGACTAGCGGGAGGAAACACCGGGGAGCTGTTTTTT
TRBV7-2	few	TRBJ1-1	.	CASSLWGGTTEAFF	TGTGCCAGCAGCTTATGGGGAGGGACCACTGAAGCTTTCTTT
TRBV27	few	TRBJ2-1	TRBD2	CASSLTSGRNEQFF	TGTGCCAGCAGTTTAACTAGCGGGAGAAATGAGCAGTTCTTC
TRBV7-2	.	TRBJ2-2	.	CASSFSGAGGELFF	TGTGCCAGCAGCTTCTCCGGGGCTGGCGGGGAGCTGTTTTTT
TRBV27	.	TRBJ1-1	TRBD1	CASRSRGTGYTEAFF	TGTGCCAGCAGGTCCCGCGGGACAGGGTACACTGAAGCTTTCTTT
TRBV18	.	TRBJ1-5	.	CASSPGIDQPQHF	TGTGCCAGCTCACCTGGAATCGATCAGCCCCAGCATTTT
TRBV5-1	.	TRBJ2-5	TRBD2	CASSSTSGSQETQYF	TGCGCCAGCAGCTCGACTAGCGGGAGCCAAGAGACCCAGTACTTC
TRBV5-1	.	TRBJ1-1	.	CASSLQRGNTEAFF	TGCGCCAGCAGCTTGCAACGGGGGAACACTGAAGCTTTCTTT
TRBV6-5	.	TRBJ1-3	.	CASSYGRGVGNTIYF	TGTGCCAGCAGTTACGGAAGAGGGGTCGGAAACACCATATATTTT
TRBV29-1	.	TRBJ2-3	.	CSDRQVGTDTQYF	TGCAGCGATCGACAGGTTGGCACAGATACGCAGTATTTT
TRBV6-5	few	TRBJ1-3	TRBD1	CASSYSIQGTGNTIYF	TGTGCCAGCAGTTACTCGATACAGGGGACTGGAAACACCATATATTTT
TRBV14	few	TRBJ1-1	.	CASSQLNLRDWGKDTEAFF	TGTGCCAGCAGCCAATTAAATCTTCGTGATTGGGGAAAGGACACTGAAGCTTTCTTT
TRBV25-1	.	TRBJ1-3	.	CASSAGLAIYF	TGTGCCAGCAGTGCGGGATTGGCCATATATTTT
TRBV6-5	.	TRBJ1-2	.	CASSYRPVNYGYTF	TGTGCCAGCAGTTACCGCCCGGTCAACTATGGCTACACCTTC
TRBV5-1	.	TRBJ2-7	TRBD2	CASSQSSGKGLYEQYF	TGCGCCAGCAGCCAATCTAGCGGGAAGGGGTTATACGAGCAGTACTTC
TRBV7-2	.	TRBJ1-2	.	CASSPGTNYGYTF	TGTGCCAGCAGCCCAGGAACTAACTATGGCTACACCTTC
TRBV28	.	TRBJ2-7	TRBD2	CASSLGGRTHEQYF	TGTGCCAGCAGTCTAGGCGGGAGGACCCACGAGCAGTACTTC
TRBV18	once	TRBJ1-1	TRBD1	CASSSGQGVSEAFF	TGTGCCAGCTCATCCGGACAGGGGGTCTCTGAAGCTTTCTTT
TRBV5-8	.	TRBJ2-3	.	CASSLWNTDTQYF	TGTGCCAGCAGCTTGTGGAACACAGATACGCAGTATTTT